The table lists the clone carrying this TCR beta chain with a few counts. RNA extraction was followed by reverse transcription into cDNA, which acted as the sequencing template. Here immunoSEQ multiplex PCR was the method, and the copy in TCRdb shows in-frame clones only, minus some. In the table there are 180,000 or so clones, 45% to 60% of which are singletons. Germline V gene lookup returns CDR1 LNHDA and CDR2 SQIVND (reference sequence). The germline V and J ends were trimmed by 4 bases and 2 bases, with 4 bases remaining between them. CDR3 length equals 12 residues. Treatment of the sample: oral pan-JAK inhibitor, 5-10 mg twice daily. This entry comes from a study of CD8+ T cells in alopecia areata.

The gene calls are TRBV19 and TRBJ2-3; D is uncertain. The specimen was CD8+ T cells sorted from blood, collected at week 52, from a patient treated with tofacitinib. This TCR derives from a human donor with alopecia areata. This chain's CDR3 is CASSTDTDTQYF. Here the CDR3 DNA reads TGTGCCAGTAGTACCGACACAGATACGCAGTATTTT. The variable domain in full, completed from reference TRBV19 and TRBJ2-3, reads DGGITQSPKYLFRKEGQNVTLSCEQNLNHDAMYWYRQDPGQGLRLIYYSQIVNDFQKGDIAEGYSVSREKKESFPLTVTSAQKNPTAFYLCASSTDTDTQYFGPGTRLTVL.